This TCR beta chain was observed in a study of cytomegalovirus exposure and HLA in healthy donors. Both 60 Vbeta primers and 13 Jbeta primers went into the PCR. Clones were sequenced by immunoSEQ multiplex PCR, and TCRdb holds only the in-frame ones, with some missing. The top ten hold 7.3% of the sample, which has 150,000 or so clones, roughly four fifths seen once. Germline-derived CDR1 and CDR2 are WNHNN and SYGVQD (reference sequence). CDR3 length: 14 amino acids. V was trimmed by 5 bases and J by 2 bases, leaving 10 bases between them. As for this clone: The target antigen is unknown.

Points from the study as a whole: In a later analysis, TCR association rates varied by HLA locus: DRB1 most, HLA-C fewest. In a later analysis, at a false discovery rate of 0.05, under 20,000 TCR beta sequences were associated with HLA alleles. Productive status was seen about 90% or about 30% of the time for most TCR beta V segments in an earlier analysis.

The source is a male donor in good health and CMV-seronegative. Material for sequencing was PBMCs. This sequence joins TRBV10-1 and TRBJ1-5, with D unclear. CDR3 bases: TGCGCCAGCAGTCCACCCCCGGGCAATCAGCCCCAGCATTTT. Amino acids: CASSPPPGNQPQHF.